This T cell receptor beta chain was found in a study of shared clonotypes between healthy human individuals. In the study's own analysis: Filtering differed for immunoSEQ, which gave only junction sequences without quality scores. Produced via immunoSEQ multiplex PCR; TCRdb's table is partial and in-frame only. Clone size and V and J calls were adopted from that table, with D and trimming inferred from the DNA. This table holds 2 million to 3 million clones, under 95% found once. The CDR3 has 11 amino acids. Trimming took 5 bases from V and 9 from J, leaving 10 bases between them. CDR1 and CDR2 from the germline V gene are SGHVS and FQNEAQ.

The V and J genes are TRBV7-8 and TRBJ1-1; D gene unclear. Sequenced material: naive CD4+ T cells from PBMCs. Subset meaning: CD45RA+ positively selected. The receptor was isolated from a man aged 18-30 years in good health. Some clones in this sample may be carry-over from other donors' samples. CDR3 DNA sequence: TGTGCCAGCAGCCTAGGAGGGAAAGCTTTCTTT. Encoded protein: CASSLGGKAFF.